This T cell receptor (beta chain) was sequenced during a study of early T cells in non-severe SARS-CoV-2 infection. The overall study: Sequencing input comprised bulk RNA from unsorted whole blood; chain pairing was not available. General study results and limits: Sequences matched to VDJdb favored anti-spike CD8 responses, while private and CD4 specificities were missed.

This clonotype was counted ten times or more. Its antigen is undetermined. The germline gives CDR1 MNHEY, CDR2 SMNVEV (reference sequence). There are 15 residues in the CDR3. The germline V and J ends were trimmed by 2 bases and 4 bases, with 12 bases remaining between them. Individual cDNA molecules received unique molecular identifiers. TCRdb reanalysed the 5' RACE reads using MiXCR and keeps one entry per CDR3 protein. Counted here are about 99,000 distinct CDR3 sequences, roughly 17% occurring once; the ten biggest clones make up around 1.3%. The V call is TRBV27, the J call TRBJ1-3; D is possibly TRBD1 (5 bases). This clonotype originated in an adult who was a healthcare worker with PCR-confirmed SARS-CoV-2 infection or an uninfected control (not recorded which). Material: whole blood. CDR3 residues: CASSLQGNSGNTIYF. CDR3 nucleotide sequence: TGTGCCAGCAGTTTACAGGGAAATTCCGGAAACACCATATATTTT.